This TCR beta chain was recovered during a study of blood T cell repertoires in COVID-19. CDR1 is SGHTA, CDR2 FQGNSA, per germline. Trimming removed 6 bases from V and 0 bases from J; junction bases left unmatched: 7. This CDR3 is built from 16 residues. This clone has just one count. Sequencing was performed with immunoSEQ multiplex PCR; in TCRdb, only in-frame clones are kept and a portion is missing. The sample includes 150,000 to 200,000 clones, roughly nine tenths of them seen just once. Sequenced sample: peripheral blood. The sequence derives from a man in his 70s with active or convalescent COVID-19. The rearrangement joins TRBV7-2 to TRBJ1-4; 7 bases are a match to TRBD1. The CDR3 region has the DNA TGTGCCAGCAGTCTGGACAGGAGTGCAACTAATGAAAAACTGTTTTTT. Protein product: CASSLDRSATNEKLFF.